This section outlines one T cell receptor (beta chain) sequence together with its context. Its antigen is not identified. Expressed TCRB transcripts were sequenced because the isolated RNA had all been reverse transcribed beforehand. Measured with immunoSEQ multiplex PCR; TCRdb has only the in-frame clones, and not every one. In the table there are around 300,000 clones, roughly 8% of which are singletons. These data originate in a study of beta chain features in type 1 diabetes. Study-level results: A potential influence of HLA type upon TCRB rearrangement remained unresolved herein. When VDJ junctions were examined, type 1 diabetes patients showed fewer insertions and more deletions.

Looked up from germline, CDR1 is SGHTA and CDR2 is FQGNSA. The CDR3 contains 14 residues. The V end lost 5 bases, the J end lost 5 bases, and 15 bases lay between the germline ends. This chain joins TRBV7-2 and TRBJ1-1, with TRBD1 as a possible D gene (6 bases). Input material: central memory CD4+ T cells from blood. The clonotype originates from a woman aged 18-30 years in good health. In DNA form, the CDR3 reads TGTGCCAGCAGCCCGTACAGGGTTGGGACTGAAGCTTTCTTT. Protein: CASSPYRVGTEAFF.